A selection of T cell receptor beta chains follows, all from one sample in a study of blood T cell repertoires in COVID-19. Measured with immunoSEQ multiplex PCR; TCRdb has only the in-frame clones, and not every one. The sample has a few hundred thousand clones, more than 75% seen once. Sequenced: PBMCs or T cells enriched from blood (not recorded which). Receptors were obtained from a woman aged 18-30 years who had recovered from COVID-19. Each CDR3 is given with its conserved first and last residue. Fields, in order: V gene, D gene, J gene, clone size, CDR3 DNA, CDR3 protein. D genes are given only for firm matches. Clone size is given for some rows only: seen once, a few or many times, or a class if the clone is expanded.

v_gene: TRBV5-5
d_gene: -
j_gene: TRBJ1-2
abundance: -
CDR3nt: TGTGCCAGCAGCCCTCAGGCTAACTATGGCTACACCTTC
CDR3aa: CASSPQANYGYTF

v_gene: TRBV25-1
d_gene: -
j_gene: TRBJ2-2
abundance: -
CDR3nt: TGTGCCAGCAGTGACGGGAACACCGGGGAGCTGTTTTTT
CDR3aa: CASSDGNTGELFF

v_gene: TRBV28
d_gene: -
j_gene: TRBJ1-1
abundance: -
CDR3nt: TGTGCCAGCAGTCTTAATGGAGGGAGGAGCACTGAAGCTTTCTTT
CDR3aa: CASSLNGGRSTEAFF

v_gene: TRBV9
d_gene: -
j_gene: TRBJ2-3
abundance: -
CDR3nt: TGTGCCAGCAGCGTAGGCGGGGGCTTGCCAGATACGCAGTATTTT
CDR3aa: CASSVGGGLPDTQYF

v_gene: TRBV20-1
d_gene: -
j_gene: TRBJ1-2
abundance: -
CDR3nt: TGCAGTGCTAGTGGGGGGATACAGGGCGTCTATGGCTACACCTTC
CDR3aa: CSASGGIQGVYGYTF

v_gene: TRBV30
d_gene: -
j_gene: TRBJ1-3
abundance: -
CDR3nt: TGTGCCTGGAGTGTACCACAGGGTGGATCTCTGGGAAACACCATATATTTT
CDR3aa: CAWSVPQGGSLGNTIYF

v_gene: TRBV9
d_gene: -
j_gene: TRBJ2-1
abundance: once
CDR3nt: TGTGCCAGCAGCGTAGCGGTTAGCGGACCGAATGAGCAGTTCTTC
CDR3aa: CASSVAVSGPNEQFF

v_gene: TRBV6-1
d_gene: TRBD1
j_gene: TRBJ2-3
abundance: -
CDR3nt: TGTGCCAGCAGTGAAATAACAGGGGTCCCAGATACGCAGTATTTT
CDR3aa: CASSEITGVPDTQYF

v_gene: TRBV29-1
d_gene: -
j_gene: TRBJ2-2
abundance: -
CDR3nt: TGCAGCGTTGAGCGGAACACCGGGGAGCTGTTTTTT
CDR3aa: CSVERNTGELFF

v_gene: TRBV5-4
d_gene: TRBD2
j_gene: TRBJ2-1
abundance: -
CDR3nt: TGTGCCAGCAGCTTGGTAGTGACTAGCGACTACAATGAGCAGTTCTTC
CDR3aa: CASSLVVTSDYNEQFF

v_gene: TRBV27
d_gene: -
j_gene: TRBJ1-4
abundance: -
CDR3nt: TGTGCCAGCACAGACAGCTATAATGAAAAACTGTTTTTT
CDR3aa: CASTDSYNEKLFF

v_gene: TRBV6-2/TRBV6-3
d_gene: -
j_gene: TRBJ2-1
abundance: -
CDR3nt: TGTGCCAGCAGTCCCCGACTAGTATCTGAGCAGTTCTTC
CDR3aa: CASSPRLVSEQFF

v_gene: TRBV3-1/TRBV3-2
d_gene: -
j_gene: TRBJ1-1
abundance: -
CDR3nt: TGTGCCAGCAGCCCTACAGGGAACACTGAAGCTTTCTTT
CDR3aa: CASSPTGNTEAFF

v_gene: TRBV6-5
d_gene: -
j_gene: TRBJ2-7
abundance: -
CDR3nt: TGTGCCAGCAGTTCTACTCGAAGTTACGAGCAGTACTTC
CDR3aa: CASSSTRSYEQYF

v_gene: TRBV18
d_gene: TRBD1
j_gene: TRBJ1-5
abundance: -
CDR3nt: TGTGCCAGCTCGACCATCCCGGGACAGCTCAATCAGCCCCAGCATTTT
CDR3aa: CASSTIPGQLNQPQHF

v_gene: TRBV5-6
d_gene: -
j_gene: TRBJ1-2
abundance: -
CDR3nt: TGTGCCAGCTTCGAAGGGAGCGGAATCTATGGCTACACCTTC
CDR3aa: CASFEGSGIYGYTF

v_gene: TRBV29-1
d_gene: TRBD1
j_gene: TRBJ1-2
abundance: -
CDR3nt: TGCAGCGCCGGAGGACAGGGGTATGGCTACACCTTC
CDR3aa: CSAGGQGYGYTF

v_gene: TRBV7-9
d_gene: -
j_gene: TRBJ1-1
abundance: -
CDR3nt: TGTGCCAGCAGCTTACTACAGGGCGACACTGAAGCTTTCTTT
CDR3aa: CASSLLQGDTEAFF

v_gene: TRBV30
d_gene: -
j_gene: TRBJ1-5
abundance: -
CDR3nt: TGTGCCTGGAGTGTAATCAGTCTGAACAATCAGCCCCAGCATTTT
CDR3aa: CAWSVISLNNQPQHF

v_gene: TRBV10-3
d_gene: TRBD1
j_gene: TRBJ1-2
abundance: -
CDR3nt: TGTGCCTCGGGGACAGGGGGCACCTATGGCTACACCTTC
CDR3aa: CASGTGGTYGYTF

v_gene: TRBV28
d_gene: -
j_gene: TRBJ2-3
abundance: -
CDR3nt: TGTGCCAGCAACGGGGACACAGATACGCAGTATTTT
CDR3aa: CASNGDTDTQYF

v_gene: TRBV2
d_gene: TRBD1
j_gene: TRBJ1-2
abundance: -
CDR3nt: TGTGCCAGCAGTGAAGGGCAGGGGGTCACCTTC
CDR3aa: CASSEGQGVTF

v_gene: TRBV6-4
d_gene: -
j_gene: TRBJ1-1
abundance: -
CDR3nt: TGTGCCAGCAGCTGGCAGCCGGGGGACACTGAAGCTTTCTTT
CDR3aa: CASSWQPGDTEAFF

v_gene: TRBV28
d_gene: -
j_gene: TRBJ2-7
abundance: -
CDR3nt: TGTGCCAGCAGTTCTCCACCGTTCCTCGGACTCGCCCATTACGAGCAGTACTTC
CDR3aa: CASSSPPFLGLAHYEQYF

v_gene: TRBV5-1
d_gene: -
j_gene: TRBJ1-1
abundance: -
CDR3nt: TGCGCCAGCAGCTTGGCAGGGGCGCACACTGAAGCTTTCTTT
CDR3aa: CASSLAGAHTEAFF

v_gene: TRBV27
d_gene: -
j_gene: TRBJ1-5
abundance: many
CDR3nt: TGTGCCAGCAGCCTCGCGGGAAGCAATCAGCCCCAGCATTTT
CDR3aa: CASSLAGSNQPQHF

v_gene: TRBV2
d_gene: TRBD1
j_gene: TRBJ1-3
abundance: once
CDR3nt: TGTGCCAGCAGTGAACGAGGGACAGAGGTCGGAAACACCATATATTTT
CDR3aa: CASSERGTEVGNTIYF

v_gene: TRBV2
d_gene: -
j_gene: TRBJ1-1
abundance: once
CDR3nt: TGTGCCAGCAGGCCAGAACGGAACACTGAAGCTTTCTTT
CDR3aa: CASRPERNTEAFF

v_gene: TRBV10-1
d_gene: -
j_gene: TRBJ2-3
abundance: -
CDR3nt: TGCGCCAGCAGTGAGTCCCCGTATACGCAGTATTTT
CDR3aa: CASSESPYTQYF

v_gene: TRBV18
d_gene: -
j_gene: TRBJ1-4
abundance: -
CDR3nt: TGTGCCAGCTCACCACTTATTAAGTCTCCATCACCCGGGAGGAAACTGTTTTTT
CDR3aa: CASSPLIKSPSPGRKLFF

v_gene: TRBV5-4
d_gene: -
j_gene: TRBJ2-3
abundance: -
CDR3nt: TGTGCCAGCAGCCGGGACTTAAGTCGCGCAGATACGCAGTATTTT
CDR3aa: CASSRDLSRADTQYF

v_gene: TRBV19
d_gene: -
j_gene: TRBJ1-1
abundance: -
CDR3nt: TGTGCCAGTAGTAGCAGGTTAAACACTGAAGCTTTCTTT
CDR3aa: CASSSRLNTEAFF